This T cell receptor (beta chain) was retrieved from a study of cytomegalovirus exposure and HLA in healthy donors (dated by TCRdb to 2017 to 2019). About the study as a whole: An earlier analysis of approximately 590 of the donors reported approximately 300 Gb of sequence data and 117 million unique TCR beta sequences from about 179 million T cells. Among about 370 genotyped donors of the cohort, an average of approximately 220,000 unique TCR beta nucleotide sequences was sequenced per donor, of which 15% to 20% were non-productive. An early release that covered several hundred HLA-typed donors contained approximately 320 gigabases of sequencing data and around 85 million unique TCR sequences. Genome-wide SNP genotypes for about 65% of the roughly 670 donors were used in a later genetic analysis, which treated that subset as a discovery cohort. A later analysis re-analyzed previously published TCR beta repertoires from 500 to 700 donors and added high-resolution HLA genotyping to study TCR occurrence patterns. Class I and class II HLA loci were covered by the typing at four-digit resolution. Rather than drawing on any new phenotypic data, the later analysis identified candidate immune exposures from TCR beta sequences and the way those sequences occurred across donors. In addition to the first cohort of hundreds of subjects, a separate validation cohort of around 110 different subjects was used. Because of strong linkage in the cohort, five DR-DQ haplotypes were treated as single units for association and clustering. The aim of the study was to test whether cataloging public T cell receptors could identify signatures of past pathogen exposure. High-throughput TCR immunosequencing, statistical association of individual TCRs with disease status, and machine learning were combined to predict cytomegalovirus infection status. Alongside the repertoire data, information on donor age, sex, ethnicity and CMV serostatus was compiled. Typing coverage differed by locus: A, B, C, DRB1 and DQB1 were typed in about 620-630 donors, DQA1 in about 500, DPA1 in approximately 610, and DPB1 in approximately 450. The study profiled the T cell repertoires of 550 to 700 subjects by immunosequencing and related them to cytomegalovirus serostatus. To decide whether each TCR beta V gene segment behaved as functional or pseudogenic, an earlier analysis of fewer than 750 of the donors relied on high-throughput TCR beta sequencing. All discovery cohort repertoires had been generated on a single sequencing platform. Of the approximately 400 genotyped donors, 81% were placed in the genetic ancestry cluster associated with self-reported Caucasian donors.

Points the paper makes about the study in general: In vitro tests confirmed that a few of the cytomegalovirus-associated TCR beta chains recognize cytomegalovirus antigens. Correlated functional status among segregating V segments might reflect linkage disequilibrium, but an unknown experimental factor could not be ruled out. According to a later genetic analysis, donors in an Asian-associated ancestry cluster had fewer N-insertions in productive TCRs than the approximately 710-donor mean. Specific HLA alleles were associated with some 15,000 TCR beta sequences at a false discovery rate of 0.05 in a later analysis. The study listed 150 to 200 TCR beta chains as associated with cytomegalovirus. When HLA alleles, especially DR and DQ, strongly co-occurred, TCR associations were difficult to assign to individual alleles. Compared with equally common non-associated chains, HLA-associated TCR beta chains in a later analysis were more clonally expanded and had lower generation probabilities. In this cohort, only TCR beta chains were sequenced, and detectable features were limited by the absence of alpha or paired-chain data. The earlier analysis of 450 to 700 of the donors excluded 15 to 20 rarely observed V segments, including chromosome 9 orphons, because counts were too low. Because the 87-base-pair reads could not distinguish some IMGT-functional V segments, including TRBV6-2 and TRBV6-3, those segments were excluded. Because HLA typing was unavailable for some donors at each locus, only the typed subset was used in association tests. In a later genetic analysis, a missense DCLRE1C variant was associated with V-gene and J-gene trimming of TCR beta chains, and the association was replicated in an independent cohort. In an earlier analysis of some 500 of the donors, most TCR beta V segments appeared in productive rearrangements about 87% or about 30% of the time, broadly matching IMGT annotations. Most CMV-associated TCR beta chains appeared to be HLA-restricted in a later analysis, and the HLA associations seemed to be driven largely by CMV exposure. Presence/absence analyses assumed roughly uniform sequencing depth across donors, an assumption that may not hold. Most TCR sequences were observed very rarely across donors, whereas some public TCRs were present in many individuals. According to a later analysis, parvovirus B19, influenza, CMV and Epstein-Barr virus appeared linked to several top co-occurrence clusters. For the cohort, immune exposure information was limited to CMV serostatus. According to the authors, the approach could potentially be generalized to other disease states and immunological phenotypes. Cytomegalovirus status was reported to be diagnosed by the classifier with high specificity and sensitivity in both the original and validation cohorts. A further reported finding was that TCR beta sequences accurately predicted the HLA-A and HLA-B alleles for most subjects in the first cohort. The sequencing pipeline was judged likely to have produced a cluster of highly shared sequence variants as a technical artifact. In a later analysis, the rate of TCR association differed among HLA loci, with DRB1 alleles having the most associated TCRs and HLA-C alleles having the fewest.

In regard to this clone: Its antigen specificity is not known. No qualities accompany the bases; no much larger clone lies one base away.

CDR1 MDHEN and CDR2 SYDVKM are derived from the germline V gene. V loses 8 bases, J loses 4 bases, and the germline ends lie 12 bases apart. Measured from the cysteine to the phenylalanine, the CDR3 is 12 residues long. Only the CDR3 part of the read is kept: 36 bases, read in frame from the first base. The cohort was made up of under 800 healthy bone marrow donors. At the time of sampling, every cohort member was nominally healthy, though immune exposures that went unrecorded were likely present. The donor was CMV seronegative and belonged to the group of 350 or so seronegative cohort members. Every donor gave a peripheral blood sample, and the peripheral blood mononuclear cells from that sample were used for TCR beta sequencing. The Qiagen DNeasy Blood Extraction Kit was used to extract genomic DNA from the blood cell samples. Library prep was done by the immunoSEQ multiplex PCR assay. A mixture of 60 forward primers for TCR Vbeta segments and 13 reverse primers for TCR Jbeta segments was used in the multiplex PCR. A multiplex PCR assay on genomic DNA amplified the CDR3 region of rearranged TCR beta genes. On the Illumina HiSeq System, the amplified TCR beta libraries were sequenced as 87-base-pair reads. As for the original processing: A later analysis tallied around 82 million unique TCR beta chains across the 650 to 750 repertoires, and about 12 million of those chains were shared by two or more donors. Raw reads were error-corrected and collapsed into unique sequences by a nearest-neighbor algorithm in which closely related sequences were merged to remove PCR and sequencing errors. V, D and J gene segments were assigned by aligning CDR3 sequences to IMGT reference sequences. For a sequence to be retained, a match of at least six nucleotides to both a V gene segment and a J gene segment was required. A rearrangement was called productive if the CDR3 had no stop codons and remained in frame with V and J, and every other rearrangement was called non-productive. CDR3 was defined by IMGT convention, running from the second conserved V-encoded cysteine to the conserved J-encoded phenylalanine. In an earlier analysis of more than 550 of the donors, sequences lacking an unambiguous match to a single V gene segment were excluded. An earlier analysis of fewer than 750 of the donors classified V segments as functional when productive rearrangements were above 56.7% and as segregating when the standard deviation between donors was above 5%. To diagnose cytomegalovirus status from the catalog of TCR beta chain sequences, a statistical classification framework was built. V and J gene assignment, in a later analysis, came from comparing TCR nucleotide sequences with IMGT/GENE-DB human TR gene sequences. In a later analysis, CDR3 sequences and most-parsimonious VDJ recombination scenarios were assigned using the TCRdist pipeline. A later analysis defined each TCR beta chain by its CDR3 amino acid sequence plus V-gene family, and excluded reads lacking a unique V-gene family. In a later analysis, fewer than 600 highly shared, low-generation-probability nucleotide sequences were removed to address suspected cross-contamination and a sequencing artifact. In a later analysis, a clonal expansion index for each public chain was calculated from normalized within-repertoire ranks of inferred template counts. Generation probabilities in a later analysis came from a VDJ recombination model fitted to out-of-frame rearrangements, and those results were checked against IGoR. In a later analysis, hypergeometric tests were used to score TCR-TCR, TCR-HLA and TCR-CMV co-occurrence, with a repertoire-size bias correction applied to TCR pairs. A later analysis estimated false discovery rates by permuting HLA or CMV assignments 20 times. In a later analysis, co-occurring TCRs were grouped using DBSCAN, and TCRdist sequence similarity was added for clustering within HLA-allele-positive subsets. Repertoires with fewer than 30,000 or more than 120,000 public chains were left out of co-occurrence clustering, as were several repertoires with anomalous nucleotide sharing. In its TCRdb copy, this immuneACCESS table keeps in-frame sequences only and misses some clones. Where compared with another copy, unresolved V genes explain less than half of these, and the others have no known cause. That table furnishes V, J and clone size, whereas the DNA furnished D and trimming. The sample profile shows about 120,000 clones; about 70% of them were found once. Around 4.1% of the sample goes to the ten largest clones.

The sequence is built from TRBV28 and TRBJ2-7; perhaps TRBD1 is the D gene, with 5 bases matching. Sequencing was performed on PBMCs. This receptor was identified in a woman in her thirties or forties in good health and CMV-seronegative. This receptor carries the CDR3 CASVGQGYEQYF. The DNA reads TGTGCCAGCGTTGGGCAGGGATACGAGCAGTACTTC.